This TCR beta chain was identified in a study of shared clonotypes between healthy human individuals. The assay was immunoSEQ multiplex PCR, and TCRdb's table has in-frame clones only and misses some. The table has 640,000 or so clones, 60% to 80% seen once. The CDR3 loop spans 15 amino acids. CDR1 and CDR2 (germline): SEHNR, FQNEAQ (reference sequence). J was trimmed by 9 bases and V by 3 bases; bases with no gene match: 7. Participating donors were healthy, HIV-negative adults free of recent acute infections or vaccinations. What was sequenced was memory CD4+ T cells sorted from blood. Noted subset: CD45RA-negative fraction. V is TRBV7-9 and J is TRBJ2-1, with TRBD2 matching 11 bases. This clonotype was obtained from a woman aged 25 to 39 in good health. CDR3 loop: CASSFSGRALGEQFF. The CDR3 coding sequence is TGTGCCAGCAGCTTTAGCGGGAGGGCCCTTGGTGAGCAGTTCTTC.